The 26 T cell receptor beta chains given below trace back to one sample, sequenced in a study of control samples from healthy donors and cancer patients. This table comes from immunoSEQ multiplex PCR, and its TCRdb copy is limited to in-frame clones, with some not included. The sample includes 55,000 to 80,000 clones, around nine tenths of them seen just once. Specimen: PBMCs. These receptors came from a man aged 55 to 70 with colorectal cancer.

The CDR3 nucleotides read TGTGCCAGCAGTGAAGCGCCCACAGCCCAAGAGACCCAGTACTTC. As protein: CASSEAPTAQETQYF. V is TRBV6-1 and J is TRBJ2-5, with D unresolved. Germline CDR1 is MNHNS and CDR2 is SASEGT. Trimming took off 0 bases at V and 1 base at J, with 9 bases between the two ends. The CDR3 runs 15 residues.

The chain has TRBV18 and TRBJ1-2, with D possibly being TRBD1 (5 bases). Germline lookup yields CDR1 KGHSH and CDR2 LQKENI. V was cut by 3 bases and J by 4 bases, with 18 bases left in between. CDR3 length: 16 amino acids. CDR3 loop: CASSPAGFESGYGYTF. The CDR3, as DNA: TGTGCCAGCTCACCCGCAGGGTTTGAATCGGGCTATGGCTACACCTTC.

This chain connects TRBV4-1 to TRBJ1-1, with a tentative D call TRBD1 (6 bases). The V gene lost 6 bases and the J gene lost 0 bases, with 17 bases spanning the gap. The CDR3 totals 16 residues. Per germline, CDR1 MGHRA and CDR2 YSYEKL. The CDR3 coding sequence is TGCGCCAGCAGTGACCAGGGGATGGGGCTGAACACTGAAGCTTTCTTT. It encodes CASSDQGMGLNTEAFF.

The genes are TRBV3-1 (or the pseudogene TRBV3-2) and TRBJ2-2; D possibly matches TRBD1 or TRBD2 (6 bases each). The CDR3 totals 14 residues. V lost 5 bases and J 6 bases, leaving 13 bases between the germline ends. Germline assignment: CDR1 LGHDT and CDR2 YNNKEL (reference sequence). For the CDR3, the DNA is TGTGCCAGCAGCAACCCAGGGGAGGCCGGGGAGCTGTTTTTT. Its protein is CASSNPGEAGELFF.

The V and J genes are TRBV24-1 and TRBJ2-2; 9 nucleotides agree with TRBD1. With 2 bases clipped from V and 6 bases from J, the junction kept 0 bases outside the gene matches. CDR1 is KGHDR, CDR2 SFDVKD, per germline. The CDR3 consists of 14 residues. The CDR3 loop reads CATSDWTGAGELFF. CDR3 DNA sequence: TGTGCCACCAGTGATTGGACAGGGGCCGGGGAGCTGTTTTTT.

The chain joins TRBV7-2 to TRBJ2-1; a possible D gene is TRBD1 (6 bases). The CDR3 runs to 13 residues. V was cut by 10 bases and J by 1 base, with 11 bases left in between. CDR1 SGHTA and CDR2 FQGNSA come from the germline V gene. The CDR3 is CATGQGSYNEQFF. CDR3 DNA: TGTGCCACCGGCCAGGGGTCCTACAATGAGCAGTTCTTC.

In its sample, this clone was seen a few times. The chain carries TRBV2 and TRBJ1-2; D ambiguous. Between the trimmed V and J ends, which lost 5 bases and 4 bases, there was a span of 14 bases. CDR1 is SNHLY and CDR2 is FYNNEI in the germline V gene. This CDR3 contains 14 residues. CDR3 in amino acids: CASSFTPVGYGYTF. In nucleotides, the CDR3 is TGTGCCAGCAGTTTCACCCCAGTGGGCTATGGCTACACCTTC. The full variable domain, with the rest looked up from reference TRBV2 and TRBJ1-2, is EPEVTQTPSHQVTQMGQEVILRCVPISNHLYFYWYRQILGQKVEFLVSFYNNEISEKSEIFDDQFSVERPDGSNFTLKIRSTKLEDSAMYFCASSFTPVGYGYTFGSGTRLTVV.

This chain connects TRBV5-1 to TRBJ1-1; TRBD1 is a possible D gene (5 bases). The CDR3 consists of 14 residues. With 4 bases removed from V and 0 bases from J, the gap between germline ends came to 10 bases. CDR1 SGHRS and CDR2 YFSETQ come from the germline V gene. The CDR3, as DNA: TGCGCCAGCAGCCAGGACACACTGAACACTGAAGCTTTCTTT. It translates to CASSQDTLNTEAFF.

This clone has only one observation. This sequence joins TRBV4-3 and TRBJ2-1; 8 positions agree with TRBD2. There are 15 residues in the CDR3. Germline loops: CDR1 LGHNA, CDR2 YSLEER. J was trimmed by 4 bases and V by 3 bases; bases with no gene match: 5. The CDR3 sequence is CASSQNGGAYNEQFF. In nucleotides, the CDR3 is TGCGCCAGCAGCCAGAACGGGGGGGCTTACAATGAGCAGTTCTTC.

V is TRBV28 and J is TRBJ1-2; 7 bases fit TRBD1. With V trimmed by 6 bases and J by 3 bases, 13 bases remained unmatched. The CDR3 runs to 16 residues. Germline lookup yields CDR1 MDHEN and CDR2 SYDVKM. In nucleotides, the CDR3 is TGTGCCAGCAGCTCCCCGGGACAGTCCATTTACTATGGCTACACCTTC. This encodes CASSSPGQSIYYGYTF.

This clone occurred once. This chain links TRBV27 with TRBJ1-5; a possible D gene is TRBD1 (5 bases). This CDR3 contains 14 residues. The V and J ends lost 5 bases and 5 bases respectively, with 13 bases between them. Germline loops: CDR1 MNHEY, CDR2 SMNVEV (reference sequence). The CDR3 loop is CASSRSGVHQPQHF. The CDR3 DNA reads TGTGCCAGCAGTCGTTCGGGGGTGCATCAGCCCCAGCATTTT.

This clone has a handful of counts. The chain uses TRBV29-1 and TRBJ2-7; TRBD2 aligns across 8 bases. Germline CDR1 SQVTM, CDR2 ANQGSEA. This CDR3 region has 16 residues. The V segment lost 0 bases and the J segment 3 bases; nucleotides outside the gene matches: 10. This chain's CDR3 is CSVEDRLAGDNYEQYF. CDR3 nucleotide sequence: TGCAGCGTTGAAGATCGGCTAGCGGGCGACAACTACGAGCAGTACTTC.

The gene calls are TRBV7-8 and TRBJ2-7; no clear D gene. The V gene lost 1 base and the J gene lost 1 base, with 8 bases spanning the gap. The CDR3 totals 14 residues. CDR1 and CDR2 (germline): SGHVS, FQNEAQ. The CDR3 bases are TGTGCCAGCAGCTTAGTCCCGGATTCCTACGAGCAGTACTTC. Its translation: CASSLVPDSYEQYF.

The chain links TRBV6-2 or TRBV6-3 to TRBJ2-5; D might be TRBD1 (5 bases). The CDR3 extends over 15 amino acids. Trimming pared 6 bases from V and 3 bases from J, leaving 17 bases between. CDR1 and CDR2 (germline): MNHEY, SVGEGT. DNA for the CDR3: TGTGCCAGCAGCCTCACAGGAGCATCAAAAGAGACCCAGTACTTC. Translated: CASSLTGASKETQYF.

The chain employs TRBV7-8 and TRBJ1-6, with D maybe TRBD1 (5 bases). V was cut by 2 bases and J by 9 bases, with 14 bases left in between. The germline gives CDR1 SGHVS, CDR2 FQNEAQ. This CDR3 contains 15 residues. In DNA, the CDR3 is TGTGCCAGCAGCTTAACCGGACGGGGGGTTTCACCCCTCCACTTT. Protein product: CASSLTGRGVSPLHF.

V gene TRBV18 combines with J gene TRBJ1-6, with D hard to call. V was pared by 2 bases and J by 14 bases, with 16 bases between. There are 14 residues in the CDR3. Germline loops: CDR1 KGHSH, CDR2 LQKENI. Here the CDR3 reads CASSPSPRDDTLHF. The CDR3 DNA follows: TGTGCCAGCTCACCATCACCACGAGATGACACCCTCCACTTT.

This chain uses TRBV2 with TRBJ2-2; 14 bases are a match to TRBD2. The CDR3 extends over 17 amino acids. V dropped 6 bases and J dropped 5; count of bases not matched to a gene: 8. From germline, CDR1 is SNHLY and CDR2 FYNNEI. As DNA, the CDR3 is TGTGCCAGCAGCTACGGGACTAGCGGGGGACCTACCGGGGAGCTGTTTTTT. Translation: CASSYGTSGGPTGELFF.

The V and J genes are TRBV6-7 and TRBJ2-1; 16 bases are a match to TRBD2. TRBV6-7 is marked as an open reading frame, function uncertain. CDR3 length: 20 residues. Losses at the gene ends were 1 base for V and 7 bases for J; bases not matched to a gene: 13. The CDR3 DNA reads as TGTGCCAGCAGTTACTTCCATCCGGGACTAGCGGGGGGGCCTGAGAATGAGCAGTTCTTC. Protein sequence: CASSYFHPGLAGGPENEQFF.

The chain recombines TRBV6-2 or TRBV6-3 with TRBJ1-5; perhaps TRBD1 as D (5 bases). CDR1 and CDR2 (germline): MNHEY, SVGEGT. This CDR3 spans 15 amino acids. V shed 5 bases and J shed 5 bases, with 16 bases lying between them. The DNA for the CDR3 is TGTGCCAGCAGTGGACACCAAGGGGCTTATCAGCCCCAGCATTTT. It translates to CASSGHQGAYQPQHF.

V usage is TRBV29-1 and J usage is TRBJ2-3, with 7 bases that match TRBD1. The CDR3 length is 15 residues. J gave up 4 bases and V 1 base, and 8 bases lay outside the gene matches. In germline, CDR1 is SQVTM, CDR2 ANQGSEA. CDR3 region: CSVEGGGQVPDTQYF. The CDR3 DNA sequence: TGCAGCGTTGAAGGCGGAGGACAGGTTCCAGATACGCAGTATTTT.

CDR3 residues: CASSRPPEPQHF. CDR3 sequence (DNA): TGTGCCAGCAGCCGTCCCCCTGAGCCCCAGCATTTT. The chain couples TRBV28 to TRBJ1-5; D not resolved. The V gene's germline CDR1 is MDHEN and CDR2 SYDVKM. The CDR3 extends over 12 amino acids. The germline V and J ends were trimmed by 6 bases and 8 bases, with 11 bases remaining between them.

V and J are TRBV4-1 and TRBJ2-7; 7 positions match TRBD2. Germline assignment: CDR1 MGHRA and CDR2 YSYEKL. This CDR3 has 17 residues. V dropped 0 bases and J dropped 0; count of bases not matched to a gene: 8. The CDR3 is CASSQDAAGRASYEQYF. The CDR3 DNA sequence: TGCGCCAGCAGCCAAGATGCGGCGGGGAGGGCCTCCTACGAGCAGTACTTC.

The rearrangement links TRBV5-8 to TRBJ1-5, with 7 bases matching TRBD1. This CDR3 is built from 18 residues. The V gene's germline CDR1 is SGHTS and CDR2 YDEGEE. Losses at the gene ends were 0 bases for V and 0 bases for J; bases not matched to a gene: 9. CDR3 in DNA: TGTGCCAGCAGCTTGGCCGGGACAGCGCTATTTAGCAATCAGCCCCAGCATTTT. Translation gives CASSLAGTALFSNQPQHF.

Here the CDR3 reads CASSLSYGDIQYF. Written as DNA, the CDR3 is TGTGCCAGCAGCCTAAGCTACGGGGACATTCAGTACTTC. V usage is TRBV12-3 or TRBV12-4 and J usage is TRBJ2-4; D possibly corresponds to TRBD2 (5 bases). This CDR3 is built from 13 residues. V shed 6 bases and J shed 8 bases, with 14 bases lying between them.

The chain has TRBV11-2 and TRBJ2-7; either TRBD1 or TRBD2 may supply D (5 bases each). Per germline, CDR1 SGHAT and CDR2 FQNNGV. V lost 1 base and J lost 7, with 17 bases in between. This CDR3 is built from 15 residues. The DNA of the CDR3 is TGTGCCAGCAGCTTAGCTTGGGGCCCGACGGGGGAGCAGTACTTC. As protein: CASSLAWGPTGEQYF.

The CDR3 loop reads CASSGADSGANVLTF. As DNA, the CDR3 is TGTGCCAGCAGTGGAGCTGACTCTGGGGCCAACGTCCTGACTTTC. The chain links TRBV25-1 to TRBJ2-6; D gene unclear. The germline V gene has CDR1 MGHDK and CDR2 SYGVNS. Trimming cost V 4 bases and J 0 bases, with 7 bases left between them. The CDR3 is 15 amino acids.